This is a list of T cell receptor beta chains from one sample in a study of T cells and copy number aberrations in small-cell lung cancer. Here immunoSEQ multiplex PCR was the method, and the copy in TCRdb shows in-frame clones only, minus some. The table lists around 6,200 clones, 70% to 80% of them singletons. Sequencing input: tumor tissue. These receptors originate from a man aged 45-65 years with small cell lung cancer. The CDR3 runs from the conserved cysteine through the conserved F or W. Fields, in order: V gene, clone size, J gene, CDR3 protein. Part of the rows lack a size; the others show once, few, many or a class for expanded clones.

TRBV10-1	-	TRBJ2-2	CASSEGGIDTGELFF
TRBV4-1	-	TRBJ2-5	CASSQVWIAAGETQYF
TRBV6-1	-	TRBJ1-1	CASSDRYPGTEAFF
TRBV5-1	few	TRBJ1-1	CASSFPAKGGSPEAFF
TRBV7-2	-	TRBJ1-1	CASSRKGGVEAFF
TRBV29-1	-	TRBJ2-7	CSVEGAGAPEQYF
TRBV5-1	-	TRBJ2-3	CASRLAGFTDTQYF
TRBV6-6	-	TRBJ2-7	CASSYGSGAGEQYF
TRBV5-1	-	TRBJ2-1	CASSLANPASRRYNEQFF
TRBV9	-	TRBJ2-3	CASSVGGIEDTQYF
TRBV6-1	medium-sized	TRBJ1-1	CASSTEGTGTEAFF
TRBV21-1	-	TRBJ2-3	CASSGPRDTVGDTQYF
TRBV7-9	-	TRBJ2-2	CASSPSGRTGELFF
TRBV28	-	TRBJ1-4	CASSGAEANEKLFF
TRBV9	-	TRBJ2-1	CASSGGGPGRREQFF
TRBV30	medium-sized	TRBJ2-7	CAWSGNSGSNYEQYF
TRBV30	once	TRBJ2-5	CAWSWLAGAQTQYF
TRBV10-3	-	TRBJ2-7	CAISEETGAPYEQYF
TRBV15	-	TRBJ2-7	CATSSRYPRQDEQYF
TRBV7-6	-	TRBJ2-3	CASSLEAGGADTQYF
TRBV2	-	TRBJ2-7	CASRPTSAHSYEQYF
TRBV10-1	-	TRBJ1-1	CASSETRNTEAFF
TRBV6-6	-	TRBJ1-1	CASTITDTEPEAFF
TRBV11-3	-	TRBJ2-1	CASSLQDSGSYNEQFF
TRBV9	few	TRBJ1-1	CASSTGQGLAEAFF
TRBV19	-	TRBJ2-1	CVTTGGSEQFF
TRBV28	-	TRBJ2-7	CASHLAGSYEQYF
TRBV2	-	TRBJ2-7	CASSVKREDPYEQYF
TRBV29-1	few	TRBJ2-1	CSVGTGNNEQFF
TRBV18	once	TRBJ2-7	CASTADSHEQYF
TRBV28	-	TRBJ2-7	CASSFVGEVDVEQYF
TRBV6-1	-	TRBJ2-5	CASSPRGETQYF
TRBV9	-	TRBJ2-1	CASSGSGAYNEQFF
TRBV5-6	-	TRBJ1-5	CASSLSLLSNQPQHF
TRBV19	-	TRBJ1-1	CASIQGVVGEAFF
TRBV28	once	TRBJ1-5	CASSLLVGTGGNQPQHF
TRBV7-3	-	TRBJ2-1	CASSLALGQTANEQFF
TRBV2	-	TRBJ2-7	CASSDNQLLYEQYF
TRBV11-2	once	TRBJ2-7	CASSLIGDEQYF
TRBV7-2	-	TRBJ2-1	CASSRSSTPYNEQFF